Each of the 15 T cell receptor beta chains below was sequenced from the same sample in a study of Ad26.COV2.S vaccination and SARS-CoV-2 variants. Treatment noted: approximately 18 received Ad26.COV2.S at low or high dose, single or two shots; about five received placebo; per-sample allocation not given. Sampling occurred on day 63 after the first vaccine or placebo injection. Only in-frame clones appear in the TCRdb table, and some are missing; sequencing was by immunoSEQ multiplex PCR. The repertoire holds 300,000 to 400,000 clones, with 90% as singletons. The source was peripheral blood, collected in a trial of Ad26.COV2.S vaccine versus placebo. These receptors came from a person between 18 and 59 years old who received the Ad26.COV2.S COVID-19 vaccine or a placebo.

The rearrangement links TRBV14 to TRBJ2-4, with a possible D match to TRBD1 (5 bases). Per the germline V gene, CDR1 is SGHDN and CDR2 is FVKESK. This CDR3 comprises 14 residues. V lost 4 bases and J 8 bases, leaving 15 bases between the germline ends. The CDR3: CASSPQDTSDIQYF. Here the CDR3 DNA reads TGTGCCAGCAGCCCGCAGGACACTTCGGACATTCAGTACTTC.

This sequence joins TRBV4-3 and TRBJ1-3; no clear D gene. The length of the CDR3 is 15 residues. Trimming removed 0 bases from V and 0 bases from J, with 6 bases in between. CDR1 and CDR2 (germline): LGHNA, YSLEER. The CDR3 region is CASSQDTNSGNTIYF. The CDR3 region has the DNA TGCGCCAGCAGCCAAGATACGAACTCTGGAAACACCATATATTTT.

V gene TRBV19 combines with J gene TRBJ1-2; D is uncertain. The ends were cut back, 5 bases at V and 4 bases at J, with 17 bases in the middle. Germline V gene data show CDR1 as LNHDA and CDR2 as SQIVND (reference sequence). The CDR3 extends over 15 amino acids. CDR3 nucleotides: TGTGCCAGTAGTGACCCTGCCGGGTCCTCCTATGGCTACACCTTC. This translates into CASSDPAGSSYGYTF. Complete variable domain (other parts from reference TRBV19 and TRBJ1-2): DGGITQSPKYLFRKEGQNVTLSCEQNLNHDAMYWYRQDPGQGLRLIYYSQIVNDFQKGDIAEGYSVSREKKESFPLTVTSAQKNPTAFYLCASSDPAGSSYGYTFGSGTRLTVV.

The chain couples TRBV24-1 to TRBJ2-2, with 7 bases identical to TRBD1. The germline V gene encodes CDR1 KGHDR and CDR2 SFDVKD. The CDR3 is 15 residues long. The ends lost 4 bases at V and 4 bases at J; junction bases unmatched: 5. Written as DNA, the CDR3 is TGTGCCACCAGTGACGCAGGGACAGTCACCGGGGAGCTGTTTTTT. Translating it yields CATSDAGTVTGELFF.

The count of this clone is one. This chain connects TRBV9 to TRBJ2-6; D not resolved. Per germline, CDR1 SGDLS and CDR2 YYNGEE. V lost 7 bases to trimming and J lost 3 bases, with 5 bases between them. The CDR3 totals 12 residues. The DNA of the CDR3 is TGTGCCAGCTCGGGTGGGGCCAACGTCCTGACTTTC. Translated, it gives CASSGGANVLTF.

The V gene is TRBV6-5, the J gene TRBJ2-5, with TRBD1 as a possible D gene (7 bases). This CDR3 spans 14 amino acids. Trimming left V 6 bases short and J 5 bases short, with 16 bases between. From germline, CDR1 is MNHEY and CDR2 SVGAGI. The CDR3 loop reads CASRPGPGGETQYF. The CDR3 DNA reads as TGTGCCAGCAGACCGGGACCAGGGGGGGAGACCCAGTACTTC.

The rearrangement links TRBV19 to TRBJ1-1; D might be TRBD1 (5 bases). Looked up from germline, CDR1 is LNHDA and CDR2 is SQIVND (reference sequence). The CDR3 consists of 15 residues. V was cut by 4 bases and J by 0 bases, with 12 bases left in between. The CDR3 loop reads CASSNPTVLNTEAFF. The CDR3 DNA sequence: TGTGCCAGTAGTAATCCGACAGTCCTGAACACTGAAGCTTTCTTT.

The CDR3 DNA is TGTGCCAGCAGCTCTCGTTGGGGACAGGGGCAAGAGACCCAGTACTTC. Its protein is CASSSRWGQGQETQYF. The chain employs TRBV7-2 and TRBJ2-5; 10 positions match TRBD1. CDR3 length: 16 amino acids. Losses at the gene ends were 4 bases for V and 2 bases for J; bases not matched to a gene: 7. Per the germline V gene, CDR1 is SGHTA and CDR2 is FQGNSA.

The CDR3 region has the DNA TGTGCCAGCAGCGATCCGGAGGGGGATACTGAAGCTTTCTTT. Translation gives CASSDPEGDTEAFF. V usage is TRBV9 and J usage is TRBJ1-1; weak D call: TRBD1 (6 bases). V lost 3 bases and J 5 bases, leaving 14 bases between the germline ends. The CDR3 extends over 14 amino acids. The germline V gene has CDR1 SGDLS and CDR2 YYNGEE.

The chain uses TRBV6-1 and TRBJ2-1; perhaps TRBD2 as D (6 bases). This CDR3 spans 16 amino acids. Germline values: CDR1 MNHNS, CDR2 SASEGT. Trimming removed 4 bases at V and 4 bases at J, with 17 bases between. CDR3 amino acids: CASSVLTGELYNEQFF. As DNA, the CDR3 is TGTGCCAGCAGTGTTTTAACGGGGGAACTATACAATGAGCAGTTCTTC.

The rearrangement joins TRBV11-2 to TRBJ2-4; 10 nucleotides agree with TRBD1. The CDR3 sequence is 17 residues long. Losses at the gene ends were 0 bases for V and 5 bases for J; bases not matched to a gene: 7. Looked up from germline, CDR1 is SGHAT and CDR2 is FQNNGV. The CDR3 sequence: CASSLDTGTGEQNIQYF. CDR3 coding DNA: TGTGCCAGCAGCTTAGATACCGGGACAGGGGAGCAAAACATTCAGTACTTC.

This clone has more than one count but fewer than ten. This sequence joins TRBV7-2 and TRBJ1-5; D is ambiguous. The CDR3 sequence is 15 residues long. CDR1 and CDR2 from the germline V gene are SGHTA and FQGNSA. Deletions cut 4 bases from V and 2 bases from J, with 12 bases between. CDR3 nucleotide sequence: TGTGCCAGCAGCTCCCAGTTCGGAGGCAATCAGCCCCAGCATTTT. Its protein product is CASSSQFGGNQPQHF.

The chain recombines TRBV6-5 with TRBJ2-7; 11 bases are shared with TRBD1. The CDR3 runs to 13 residues. The V gene's germline CDR1 is MNHEY and CDR2 SVGAGI. Germline trimming cut 6 bases from V and 4 bases from J; bases unmatched to any gene: 2. The CDR3 loop is CASRGQGGYEQYF. CDR3 nucleotide sequence: TGTGCCAGCAGGGGACAGGGGGGTTACGAGCAGTACTTC.

The gene calls are TRBV27 and TRBJ1-3, with a tentative D call TRBD1 (6 bases). The V gene's germline CDR1 is MNHEY and CDR2 SMNVEV (reference sequence). CDR3 length: 18 amino acids. V gave up 0 bases and J gave up 0 bases, with 15 bases separating them. CDR3 nucleotide sequence: TGTGCCAGCAGTTTATCAATCCCGGGACACGGCTCTGGAAACACCATATATTTT. Translated, it gives CASSLSIPGHGSGNTIYF.

The chain employs TRBV28 and TRBJ1-4, with D unresolved. This CDR3 has 16 residues. The V end was cut by 7 bases, the J end by 8 bases, with 23 bases between. CDR1 and CDR2 from the germline V gene are MDHEN and SYDVKM. The CDR3 DNA follows: TGTGCCAGCACCGAGGCAGGCCCCGCGGGAGGCGAAAAACTGTTTTTT. Translated, it gives CASTEAGPAGGEKLFF.